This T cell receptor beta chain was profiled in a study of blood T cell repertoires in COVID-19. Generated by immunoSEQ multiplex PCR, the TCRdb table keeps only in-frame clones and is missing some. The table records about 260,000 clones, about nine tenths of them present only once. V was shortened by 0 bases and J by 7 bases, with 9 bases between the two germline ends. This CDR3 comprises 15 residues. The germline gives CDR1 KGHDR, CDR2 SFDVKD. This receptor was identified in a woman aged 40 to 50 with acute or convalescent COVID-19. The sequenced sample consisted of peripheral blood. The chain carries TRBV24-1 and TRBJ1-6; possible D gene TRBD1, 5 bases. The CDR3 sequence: CATSDLGRENSPLHF. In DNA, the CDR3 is TGTGCCACCAGTGATTTGGGCAGGGAAAATTCACCCCTCCACTTT.